This T cell receptor (beta chain) was sequenced for a study of CD8 T cells in Susac syndrome. Healthy donors constituted the control group, matched for age and sex. TEMRA cells underwent FACS enrichment and CD8+ and CD4+ T cells underwent negative isolation. With random hexamers, reverse transcription was performed on about 0.5 to 1 ug of RNA. Amplification of TCR beta CDR3 across 54 Vbeta and 13 Jbeta was performed with immunoSEQ multiplex PCR. Each CDR3 protein is one row after TCRdb ran MiXCR on the immunoSEQ multiplex PCR reads. The profile shows 150,000 to 200,000 distinct CDR3 sequences, under 95% of them singletons. Between the trimmed V and J ends, which lost 8 bases and 8 bases, there was a span of 16 bases. This CDR3 contains 14 residues. CDR1 and CDR2 from the germline V gene are MNHEY and SVGAGI.

The chain employs TRBV6-5 and TRBJ1-6; weak D call: TRBD1 (6 bases). This receptor was identified in a human donor in good health. Sequencing was carried out using CD4+ T cells from PBMCs. The CDR3 here is CASRKVDSHSPLHF. For the CDR3, the DNA is TGTGCCAGCCGCAAAGTGGACAGCCATTCACCCCTCCACTTT.